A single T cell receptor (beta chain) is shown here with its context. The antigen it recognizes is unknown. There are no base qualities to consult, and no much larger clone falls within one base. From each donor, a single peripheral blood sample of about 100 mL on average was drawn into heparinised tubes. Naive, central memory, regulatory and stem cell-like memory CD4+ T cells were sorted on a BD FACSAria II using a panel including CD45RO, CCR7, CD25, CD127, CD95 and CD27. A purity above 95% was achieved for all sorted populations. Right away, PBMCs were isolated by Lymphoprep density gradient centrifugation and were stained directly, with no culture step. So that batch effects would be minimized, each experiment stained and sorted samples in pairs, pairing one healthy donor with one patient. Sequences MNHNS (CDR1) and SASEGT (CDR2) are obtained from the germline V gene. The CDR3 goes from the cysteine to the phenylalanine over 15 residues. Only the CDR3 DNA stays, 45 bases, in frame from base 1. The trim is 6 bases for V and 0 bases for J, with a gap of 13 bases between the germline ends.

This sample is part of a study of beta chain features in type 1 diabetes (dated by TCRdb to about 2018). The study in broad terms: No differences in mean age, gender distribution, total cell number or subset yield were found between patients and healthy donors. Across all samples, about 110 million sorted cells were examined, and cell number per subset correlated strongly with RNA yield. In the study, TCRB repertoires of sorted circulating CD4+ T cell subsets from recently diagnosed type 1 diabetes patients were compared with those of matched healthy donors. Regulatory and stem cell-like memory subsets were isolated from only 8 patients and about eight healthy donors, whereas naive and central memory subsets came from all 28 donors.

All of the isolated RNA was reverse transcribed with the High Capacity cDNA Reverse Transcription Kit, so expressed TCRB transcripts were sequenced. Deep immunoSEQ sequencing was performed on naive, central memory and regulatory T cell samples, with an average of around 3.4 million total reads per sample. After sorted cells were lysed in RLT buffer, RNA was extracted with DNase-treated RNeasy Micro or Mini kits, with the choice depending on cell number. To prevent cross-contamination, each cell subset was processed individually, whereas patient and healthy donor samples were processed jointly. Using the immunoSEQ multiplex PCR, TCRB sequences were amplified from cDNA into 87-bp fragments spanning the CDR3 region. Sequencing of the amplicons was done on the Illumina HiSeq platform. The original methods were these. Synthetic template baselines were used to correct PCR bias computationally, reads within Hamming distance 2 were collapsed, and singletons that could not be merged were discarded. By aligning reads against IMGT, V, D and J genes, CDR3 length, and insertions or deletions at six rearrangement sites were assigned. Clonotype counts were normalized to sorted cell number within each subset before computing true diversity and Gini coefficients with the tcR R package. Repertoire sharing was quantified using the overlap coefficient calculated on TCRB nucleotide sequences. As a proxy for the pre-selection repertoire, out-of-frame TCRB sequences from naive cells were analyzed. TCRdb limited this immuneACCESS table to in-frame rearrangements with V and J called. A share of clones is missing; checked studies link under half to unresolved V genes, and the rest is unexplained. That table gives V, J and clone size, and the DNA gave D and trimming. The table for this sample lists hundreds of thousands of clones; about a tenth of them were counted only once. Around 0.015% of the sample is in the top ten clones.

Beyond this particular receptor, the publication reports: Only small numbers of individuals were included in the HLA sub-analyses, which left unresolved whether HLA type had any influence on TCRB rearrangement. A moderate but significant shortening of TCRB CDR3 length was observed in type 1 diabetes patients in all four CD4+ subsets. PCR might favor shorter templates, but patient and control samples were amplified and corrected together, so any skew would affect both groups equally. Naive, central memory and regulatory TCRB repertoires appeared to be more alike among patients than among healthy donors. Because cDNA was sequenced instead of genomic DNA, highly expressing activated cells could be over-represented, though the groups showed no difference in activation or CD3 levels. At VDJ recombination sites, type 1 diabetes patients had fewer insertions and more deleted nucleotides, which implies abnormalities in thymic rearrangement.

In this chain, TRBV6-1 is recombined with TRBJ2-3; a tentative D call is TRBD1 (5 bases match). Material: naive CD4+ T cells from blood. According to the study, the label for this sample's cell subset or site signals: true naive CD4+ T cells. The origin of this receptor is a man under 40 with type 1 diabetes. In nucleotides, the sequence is TGTGCCAGCAGGGGCCAGTGGGGCAGCACAGATACGCAGTATTTT. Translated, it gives CASRGQWGSTDTQYF.